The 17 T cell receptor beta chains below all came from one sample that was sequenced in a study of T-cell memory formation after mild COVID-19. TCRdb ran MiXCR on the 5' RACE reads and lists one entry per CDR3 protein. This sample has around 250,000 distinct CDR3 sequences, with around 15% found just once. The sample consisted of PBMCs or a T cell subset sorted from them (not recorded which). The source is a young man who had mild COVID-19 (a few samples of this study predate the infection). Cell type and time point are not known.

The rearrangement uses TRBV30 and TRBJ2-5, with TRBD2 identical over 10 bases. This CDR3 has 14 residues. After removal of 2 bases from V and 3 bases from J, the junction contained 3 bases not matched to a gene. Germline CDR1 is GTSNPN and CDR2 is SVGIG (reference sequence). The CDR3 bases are TGTGCCTGGAGTAGGGGGACTAGCGAAGAGACCCAGTACTTC. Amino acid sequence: CAWSRGTSEETQYF.

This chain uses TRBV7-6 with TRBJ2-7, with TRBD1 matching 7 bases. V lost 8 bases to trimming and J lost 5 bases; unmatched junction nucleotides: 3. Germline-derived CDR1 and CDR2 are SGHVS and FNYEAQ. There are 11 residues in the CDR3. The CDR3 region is CASGTANEQYF. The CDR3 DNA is TGTGCCAGCGGGACAGCGAACGAGCAGTACTTC. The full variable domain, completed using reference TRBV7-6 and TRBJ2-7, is GAGVSQSPRYKVTKRGQDVALRCDPISGHVSLYWYRQALGQGPEFLTYFNYEAQQDKSGLPNDRFSAERPEGSISTLTIQRTEQRDSAMYRCASGTANEQYFGPGTRLTVT.

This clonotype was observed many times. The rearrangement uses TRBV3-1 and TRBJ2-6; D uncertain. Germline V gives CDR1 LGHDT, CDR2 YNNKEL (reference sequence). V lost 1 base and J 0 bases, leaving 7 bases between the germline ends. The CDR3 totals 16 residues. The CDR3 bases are TGTGCCAGCAGCCAAGTATTCGGCTCTGGGGCCAACGTCCTGACTTTC. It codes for CASSQVFGSGANVLTF.

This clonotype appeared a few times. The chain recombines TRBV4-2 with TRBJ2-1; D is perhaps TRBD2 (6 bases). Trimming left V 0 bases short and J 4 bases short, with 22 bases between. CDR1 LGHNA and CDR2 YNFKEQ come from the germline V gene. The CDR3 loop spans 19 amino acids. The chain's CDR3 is CASSQDYYPRRGLYNEQFF. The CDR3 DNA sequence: TGTGCCAGCAGCCAAGACTACTACCCCCGGCGGGGCCTTTACAATGAGCAGTTCTTC.

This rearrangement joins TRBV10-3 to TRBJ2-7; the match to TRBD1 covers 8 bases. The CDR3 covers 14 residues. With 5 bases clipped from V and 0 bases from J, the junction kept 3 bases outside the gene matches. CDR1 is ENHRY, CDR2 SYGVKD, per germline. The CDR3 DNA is TGTGCCATCAGTCCAGGACAGGGCTCCTACGAGCAGTACGTC. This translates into CAISPGQGSYEQYV.

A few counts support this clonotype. CDR3 in amino acids: CASWKDRPNSPLHF. In DNA, the CDR3 is TGTGCCAGCTGGAAAGACAGACCCAATTCACCCCTCCACTTT. V and J are TRBV7-2 and TRBJ1-6; D may be TRBD1 (5 bases). With 8 bases removed from V and 7 bases from J, the gap between germline ends came to 15 bases. There are 14 residues in the CDR3. The germline V gene has CDR1 SGHTA and CDR2 FQGNSA.

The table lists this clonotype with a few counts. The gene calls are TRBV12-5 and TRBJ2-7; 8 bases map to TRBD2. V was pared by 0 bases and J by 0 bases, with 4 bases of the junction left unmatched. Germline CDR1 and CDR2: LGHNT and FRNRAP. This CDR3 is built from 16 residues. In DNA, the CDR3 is TGTGCTAGTGGTTTGGTACTCGGGGGGGACTCCTACGAGCAGTACTTC. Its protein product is CASGLVLGGDSYEQYF. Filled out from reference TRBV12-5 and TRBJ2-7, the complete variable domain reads DARVTQTPRHKVTEMGQEVTMRCQPILGHNTVFWYRQTMMQGLELLAYFRNRAPLDDSGMPKDRFSAEMPDATLATLKIQPSEPRDSAVYFCASGLVLGGDSYEQYFGPGTRLTVT.

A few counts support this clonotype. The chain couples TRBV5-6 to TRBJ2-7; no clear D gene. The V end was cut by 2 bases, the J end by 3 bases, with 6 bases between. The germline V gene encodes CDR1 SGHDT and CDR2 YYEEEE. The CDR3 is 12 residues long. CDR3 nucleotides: TGTGCCAGCAGCTTTTCGATCTACGAGCAGTACTTC. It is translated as CASSFSIYEQYF.

Here the CDR3 DNA reads TGTGCCAGCAGCCCCGTAGGGGCGAGTGATACGCAGTATTTT. Encoded protein: CASSPVGASDTQYF. The gene calls are TRBV7-7 and TRBJ2-3; D is perhaps TRBD1 (5 bases). This CDR3 comprises 14 residues. Per germline, CDR1 SSHAT and CDR2 FNYEAQ (reference sequence). The V end lost 5 bases, the J end lost 6 bases, and 15 bases lay between the germline ends.

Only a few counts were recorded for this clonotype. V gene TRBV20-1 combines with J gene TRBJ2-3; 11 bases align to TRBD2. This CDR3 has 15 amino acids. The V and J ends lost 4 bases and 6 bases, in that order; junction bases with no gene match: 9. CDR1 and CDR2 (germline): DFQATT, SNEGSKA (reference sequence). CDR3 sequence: CSATPSSGGMDTQYF. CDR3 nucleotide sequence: TGCAGTGCTACCCCTTCTAGCGGGGGGATGGATACGCAGTATTTT.

In DNA, the CDR3 is TGTGCCAGCAGCTTGGGGTATCTGGATACGCAGTATTTT. Its protein product is CASSLGYLDTQYF. The gene calls are TRBV7-3 and TRBJ2-3; D is unclear. Germline lookup yields CDR1 SGHTA and CDR2 FQGTGA. Trimming removed 3 bases at V and 6 bases at J, with 10 bases between. This CDR3 has 13 residues. The variable domain in full, completed from reference TRBV7-3 and TRBJ2-3, reads GAGVSQTPSNKVTEKGKYVELRCDPISGHTALYWYRQSLGQGPEFLIYFQGTGAADDSGLPNDRFFAVRPEGSVSTLKIQRTERGDSAVYLCASSLGYLDTQYFGPGTRLTVL.

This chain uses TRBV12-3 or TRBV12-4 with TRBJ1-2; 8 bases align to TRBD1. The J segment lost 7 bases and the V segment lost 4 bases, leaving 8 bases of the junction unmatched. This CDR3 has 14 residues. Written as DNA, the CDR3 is TGTGCCAGCAGTTATACAGGGGGGATCGCTGGCTACACCTTC. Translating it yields CASSYTGGIAGYTF.

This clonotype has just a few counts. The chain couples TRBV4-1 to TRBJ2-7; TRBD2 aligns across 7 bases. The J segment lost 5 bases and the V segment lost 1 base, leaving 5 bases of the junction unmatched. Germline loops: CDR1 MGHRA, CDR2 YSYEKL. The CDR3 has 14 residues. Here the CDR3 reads CASSQGLADHEQYF. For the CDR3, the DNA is TGCGCCAGCAGCCAAGGACTAGCAGACCACGAGCAGTACTTC.

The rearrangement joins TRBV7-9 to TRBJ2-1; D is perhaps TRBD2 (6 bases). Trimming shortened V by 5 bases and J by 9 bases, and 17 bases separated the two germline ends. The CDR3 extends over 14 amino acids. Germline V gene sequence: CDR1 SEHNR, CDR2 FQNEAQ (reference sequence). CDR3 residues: CASSPTGDFSEQFF. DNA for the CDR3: TGTGCCAGCAGCCCGACTGGGGACTTCTCTGAGCAGTTCTTC.

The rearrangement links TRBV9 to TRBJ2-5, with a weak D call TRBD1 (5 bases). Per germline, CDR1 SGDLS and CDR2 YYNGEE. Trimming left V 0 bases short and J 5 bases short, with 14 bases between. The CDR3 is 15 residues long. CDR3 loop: CASSVGGGAGETQYF. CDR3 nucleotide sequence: TGTGCCAGCAGCGTAGGGGGTGGGGCCGGGGAGACCCAGTACTTC.

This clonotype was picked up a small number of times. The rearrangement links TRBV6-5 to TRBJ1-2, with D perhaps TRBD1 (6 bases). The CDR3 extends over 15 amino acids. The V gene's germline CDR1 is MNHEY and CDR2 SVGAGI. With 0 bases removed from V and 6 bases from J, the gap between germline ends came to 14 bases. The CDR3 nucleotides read TGTGCCAGCAGTTACTCGAACAGGGATTTAGATGGCTACACCTTC. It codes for CASSYSNRDLDGYTF.

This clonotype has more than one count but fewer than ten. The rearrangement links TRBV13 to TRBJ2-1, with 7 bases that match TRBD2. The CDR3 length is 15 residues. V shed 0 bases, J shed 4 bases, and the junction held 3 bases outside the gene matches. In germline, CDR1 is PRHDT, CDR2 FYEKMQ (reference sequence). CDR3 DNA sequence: TGTGCCAGCAGCTTAGGACTAGCGCGATACAATGAGCAGTTCTTC. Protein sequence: CASSLGLARYNEQFF.